The entry below describes one TCR beta chain. The antigen remains unidentified. This specimen belongs to a study of shared clonotypes between healthy human individuals. Study-level results: Read depth was anticipated to influence clonotype sharing among donors. In contrast to clonotypes shared by all four donors, non-shared clonotypes had lower generation probabilities.

DNA at around 190 ng, about 30,000 T cell genomes, went into sorted-subset replicate PCRs. Some clones are missing from TCRdb's copy, which holds only in-frame ones; the method was immunoSEQ multiplex PCR. Of 2 million to 2.5 million clones in the sample, approximately 95% were seen once. The CDR3 has 16 residues. CDR1 SGHAT and CDR2 FQNNGV come from the germline V gene. Deletions cut 5 bases from V and 6 bases from J, with 19 bases between. The rearrangement links TRBV11-2 to TRBJ1-4; D is perhaps TRBD1 (6 bases). The sequence was collected from a man between 18 and 29 years old in good health. Some clones in this sample may be carry-over from other donors' samples. Sample: naive CD4+ T cells from PBMCs. Subset in this sample: CD45RA+ positively selected. The CDR3 reads CASSTRLQGVDEKLFF. CDR3 DNA: TGTGCCAGCAGCACACGCCTACAGGGTGTGGATGAAAAACTGTTTTTT. The variable domain in full, completed from reference TRBV11-2 and TRBJ1-4, reads EAGVAQSPRYKIIEKRQSVAFWCNPISGHATLYWYQQILGQGPKLLIQFQNNGVVDDSQLPKDRFSAERLKGVDSTLKIQPAKLEDSAVYLCASSTRLQGVDEKLFFGSGTQLSVL.